These 21 T cell receptor beta chains were sequenced from one sample in a study of blood T cell repertoires in COVID-19. Data came from immunoSEQ multiplex PCR; TCRdb stores just in-frame clones and leaves some out. Among more than 140,000 clones listed, 88% were seen once. Sample: peripheral blood. These receptors originate from a woman aged 55-75 years with acute or convalescent COVID-19.

V and J are TRBV5-1 and TRBJ1-5; D ambiguous. The CDR3 contains 14 residues. Trimming took 0 bases from V and 6 from J, leaving 10 bases between them. Germline V gene data show CDR1 as SGHRS and CDR2 as YFSETQ. The CDR3 reads CASSLGEGSQPQHF. Here the CDR3 DNA reads TGCGCCAGCAGCTTGGGAGAGGGCAGTCAGCCCCAGCATTTT.

This sequence joins TRBV3-1 (or the pseudogene TRBV3-2) and TRBJ1-2, with 7 bases aligning to TRBD1. V was clipped by 1 base and J by 8 bases; unmatched bases: 10. The CDR3 runs to 15 residues. Germline values: CDR1 LGHDT, CDR2 YNNKEL (reference sequence). The CDR3 sequence: CASSQGGGAGMGYTF. In DNA form, the CDR3 reads TGTGCCAGCAGCCAAGGAGGGGGCGCAGGGATGGGCTACACCTTC.

CDR3 nucleotide sequence: TGCGCCAGCAGCTTGTCGGCAGGAAATTCACCCCTCCACTTT. Protein: CASSLSAGNSPLHF. The chain carries TRBV5-1 and TRBJ1-6; no firm D call. This CDR3 region has 14 residues. Trimming pared 1 base from V and 7 bases from J, leaving 9 bases between. From germline, CDR1 is SGHRS and CDR2 YFSETQ.

This clone appeared a few times. This chain uses TRBV5-1 with TRBJ2-1; 7 bases fit TRBD1. This CDR3 contains 16 residues. J gave up 3 bases and V 0 bases, and 6 bases lay outside the gene matches. The germline V gene has CDR1 SGHRS and CDR2 YFSETQ. For the CDR3, the DNA is TGCGCCAGCAGCTTGGAACCGGGACAGTTCTACAATGAGCAGTTCTTC. Protein sequence: CASSLEPGQFYNEQFF.

This clone was detected once. The rearrangement links TRBV7-9 to TRBJ1-6; a possible D gene is TRBD1 (5 bases). Germline CDR1 reads SEHNR; CDR2 reads FQNEAQ (reference sequence). The CDR3 is 16 amino acids. Deletions cut 2 bases from V and 3 bases from J, with 11 bases between. The CDR3 here is CASSLSIDSYNSPLHF. CDR3 sequence (DNA): TGTGCCAGCAGCTTATCCATCGACAGCTATAATTCACCCCTCCACTTT.

This clone was observed a handful of times. The chain employs TRBV7-2 and TRBJ2-3; TRBD2 matches at 7 bases. V was pared by 2 bases and J by 3 bases, with 5 bases of the junction left unmatched. The CDR3 spans 15 residues. Germline CDR1 and CDR2: SGHTA and FQGNSA. CDR3 amino acids: CASSLTLRETDTQYF. The DNA of the CDR3 is TGTGCCAGCAGCTTAACGCTGCGGGAGACAGATACGCAGTATTTT.

This clone is medium-sized within its sample. In DNA form, the CDR3 reads TGTGCCAGCAGTTACTCATTGTCCAACGGGGAGCTGTTTTTT. Encoded protein: CASSYSLSNGELFF. The gene calls are TRBV6-6 and TRBJ2-2; D ambiguous. Deletions cut 0 bases from V and 7 bases from J, with 9 bases between. Germline V lookup: CDR1 MNHNY, CDR2 SVGAGI (reference sequence). The length of the CDR3 is 14 residues.

V and J are TRBV14 and TRBJ1-1; no clear D. Per germline, CDR1 SGHDN and CDR2 FVKESK. Trimming shortened V by 1 base and J by 8 bases, and 8 bases separated the two germline ends. This CDR3 is built from 12 residues. CDR3: CASSQGVAEAFF. In DNA form, the CDR3 reads TGTGCCAGCAGCCAAGGAGTCGCGGAAGCTTTCTTT.

The gene calls are TRBV7-2 and TRBJ2-1, with TRBD2 matching over 8 bases. This CDR3 is 13 amino acids long. V lost 8 bases, J lost 4 bases, and 4 bases stayed unmatched. Germline-derived CDR1 and CDR2 are SGHTA and FQGNSA. The CDR3 bases are TGTGCCAGCCGGGGGGGCTATTACAATGAGCAGTTCTTC. It codes for CASRGGYYNEQFF.

V usage is TRBV11-2 and J usage is TRBJ1-4; 7 bases are shared with TRBD1. With 2 bases clipped from V and 4 bases from J, the junction kept 4 bases outside the gene matches. The germline V gene has CDR1 SGHAT and CDR2 FQNNGV. The CDR3 runs 15 residues. The CDR3 here is CASSLTGVGNEKLFF. The DNA of the CDR3 is TGTGCCAGCAGCTTAACAGGGGTAGGTAATGAAAAACTGTTTTTT.

This chain joins TRBV5-1 and TRBJ1-2; 7 bases are a match to TRBD1. CDR3 size: 18 residues. Per germline, CDR1 SGHRS and CDR2 YFSETQ. V shed 4 bases, J shed 4 bases, and the junction held 19 bases outside the gene matches. The CDR3 loop is CASSAGTANPVLGYGYTF. DNA for the CDR3: TGCGCCAGCAGCGCCGGGACAGCTAACCCCGTTCTTGGCTATGGCTACACCTTC.

This clone was seen once. The chain combines TRBV28 with TRBJ1-4; D gene unclear. Trimming removed 8 bases from V and 3 bases from J, with 7 bases in between. The CDR3 is 12 amino acids. The germline gives CDR1 MDHEN, CDR2 SYDVKM. The CDR3 coding sequence is TGTGCCAGCGAGGGTTCTAATGAAAAACTGTTTTTT. Encoded protein: CASEGSNEKLFF.

The gene calls are TRBV7-9 and TRBJ1-2; 7 nucleotides agree with TRBD1. Trimming cost V 1 base and J 4 bases; bases outside gene matches: 9. The CDR3 length is 16 residues. Germline assignment: CDR1 SEHNR and CDR2 FQNEAQ (reference sequence). The CDR3: CASSLEPGTVIYGYTF. The CDR3 nucleotides are TGTGCCAGCAGCTTAGAGCCCGGGACAGTAATCTATGGCTACACCTTC.

The rearrangement links TRBV5-1 to TRBJ2-3, with TRBD1 matching 8 bases. Trimming took 5 bases from V and 2 from J; bases not matched to a gene: 4. CDR1 SGHRS and CDR2 YFSETQ come from the germline V gene. This CDR3 is 14 amino acids long. CDR3 DNA: TGCGCCAGCAGTCGACAGGGGTTCACAGATACGCAGTATTTT. It is translated as CASSRQGFTDTQYF.

V and J are TRBV6-5 and TRBJ2-7; weak D call: TRBD1 (5 bases). The germline V and J ends were trimmed by 7 bases and 7 bases, with 20 bases remaining between them. Germline CDR1 MNHEY, CDR2 SVGAGI. This CDR3 has 14 residues. In DNA, the CDR3 is TGTGCCAGCACGAACGGCCAGGGCTCCGGGGAGCAGTACTTC. This translates into CASTNGQGSGEQYF.

This chain connects TRBV5-5 to TRBJ2-2; 7 bases line up with TRBD1. Germline V CDR1 and CDR2: SGHKS, YYEKEE (reference sequence). This CDR3 is 14 amino acids long. J lost 4 bases, V lost 6 bases, and 6 bases had no gene match. The CDR3 nucleotides are TGTGCCAGCAACCCCGGGACAGCCACCGGGGAGCTGTTTTTT. It is translated as CASNPGTATGELFF.

The V call is TRBV6-5, the J call TRBJ2-2; D is unresolved. The CDR3 is 12 residues long. Germline V CDR1 and CDR2: MNHEY, SVGAGI. Trimming left V 5 bases short and J 8 bases short, with 9 bases between. The CDR3 DNA reads as TGTGCCAGCAGTCCGGTCGGTGGGGAGCTGTTTTTT. This translates into CASSPVGGELFF.

V is TRBV4-1 and J is TRBJ1-6, with 7 nucleotides matching TRBD1. CDR1 is MGHRA, CDR2 YSYEKL, per germline. CDR3 size: 18 residues. The V gene end was trimmed by 0 bases and the J gene end by 4 bases; junction bases not matched to a gene: 9. The CDR3 DNA reads TGCGCCAGCAGCCAAGACCACACCGGGACAGCATATAATTCACCCCTCCACTTT. Encoded protein: CASSQDHTGTAYNSPLHF.

V usage is TRBV3-1 (or the pseudogene TRBV3-2) and J usage is TRBJ1-6; 11 bases match TRBD1. Germline loops: CDR1 LGHDT, CDR2 YNNKEL (reference sequence). The CDR3 runs 15 residues. V gave up 3 bases and J gave up 10 bases; unmatched junction bases: 5. The CDR3: CASSQSGQGGSPLHF. The DNA of the CDR3 is TGTGCCAGCAGCCAGTCGGGACAGGGGGGATCACCCCTCCACTTT.

The chain employs TRBV6-2 or TRBV6-3 and TRBJ1-2; 8 bases line up with TRBD1. Germline trimming cut 6 bases from V and 7 bases from J; bases unmatched to any gene: 7. The V gene's germline CDR1 is MNHEY and CDR2 SVGEGT. The CDR3 sequence is 13 residues long. CDR3 amino acids: CASSRTGPGGYTF. CDR3 sequence (DNA): TGTGCCAGCAGCCGGACAGGGCCGGGTGGCTACACCTTC.

This clone was observed once. The DNA of the CDR3 is TGTGCCAGCGTTGACAGGGGACTATACTATGGCTACACCTTC. It translates to CASVDRGLYYGYTF. This chain uses TRBV28 with TRBJ1-2; TRBD1 matches 8 bases. There are 14 residues in the CDR3. After removal of 8 bases from V and 3 bases from J, the junction contained 8 bases not matched to a gene. The germline V gene has CDR1 MDHEN and CDR2 SYDVKM.